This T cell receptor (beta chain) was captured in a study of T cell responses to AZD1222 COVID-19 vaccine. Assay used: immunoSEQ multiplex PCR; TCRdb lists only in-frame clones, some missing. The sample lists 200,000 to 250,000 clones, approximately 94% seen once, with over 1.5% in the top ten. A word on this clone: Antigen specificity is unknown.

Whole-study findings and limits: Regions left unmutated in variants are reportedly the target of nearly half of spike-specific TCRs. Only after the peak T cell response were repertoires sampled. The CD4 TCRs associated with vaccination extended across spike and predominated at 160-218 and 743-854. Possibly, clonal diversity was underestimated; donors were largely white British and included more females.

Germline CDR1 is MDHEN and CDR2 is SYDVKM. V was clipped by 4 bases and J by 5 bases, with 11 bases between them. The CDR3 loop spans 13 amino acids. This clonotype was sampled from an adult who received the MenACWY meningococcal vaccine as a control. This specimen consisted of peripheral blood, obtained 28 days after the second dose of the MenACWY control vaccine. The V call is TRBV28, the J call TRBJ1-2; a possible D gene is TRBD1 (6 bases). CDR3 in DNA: TGTGCCAGCAGTTCTACAGGGAGGTATGGCTACACCTTC. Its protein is CASSSTGRYGYTF.